This T cell receptor (beta chain) was sequenced during a study of cytomegalovirus exposure and HLA in healthy donors. The wider study: A prior analysis found about 110 million unique TCR beta sequences from 150 million to 200 million T cells.

With 60 Vbeta and 13 Jbeta primers, the PCR was carried out. Produced via immunoSEQ multiplex PCR; TCRdb's table is partial and in-frame only. The top ten hold 5.4% of the sample, which has 200,000 to 300,000 clones, 82% seen once. Germline V lookup: CDR1 SGHTA, CDR2 FQGNSA. This CDR3 has 14 amino acids. Trimming took 4 bases from V and 9 from J; bases not matched to a gene: 5. Study-wide points: Reports indicated that the classifier achieved high specificity and sensitivity in diagnosing cytomegalovirus status.

About this clone itself: Its matching antigen is unknown.

J is TRBJ1-6 and V is TRBV7-2; 8 bases match TRBD1. The source of this sequence is a woman aged 40 to 49 in good health and CMV-seropositive. Material for sequencing was PBMCs. CDR3 loop: CASSYDRGVSPLHF. The CDR3 DNA reads TGTGCCAGCAGCTACGACAGGGGTGTTTCACCCCTCCACTTT.